This T cell receptor beta chain was sequenced during a study of neoadjuvant anti-PD-1 for oral cavity cancer. In the study overall: Nivolumab at 3 mg/kg was mostly given biweekly, three to four doses, pre-surgery. The study, taken as a whole, reports: Only a few patients per response group were TCR-analyzed; validation needed.

The time point here: after neoadjuvant nivolumab, at surgical resection. Stage II-IVA oral cavity squamous cell carcinoma was new and untreated by systemic or radiation therapy. The V gene's germline CDR1 is SGHAT and CDR2 FQNNGV. CDR3 length: 14 amino acids. V lost 4 bases to trimming and J lost 1 base, with 10 bases between them. To note about this clone: The antigen remains undetermined.

TCRdb's copy holds only in-frame clones and misses some; the assay was immunoSEQ multiplex PCR. This table holds about 8,000 clones, 67% found once. Here the sequenced sample was PBMCs, taken after nivolumab (anti-PD-1) treatment. V gene TRBV11-2 combines with J gene TRBJ2-5, with a possible D match to TRBD1 (5 bases). The clonotype comes from a person between 40 and 85 years old with oral cavity squamous cell carcinoma. This CDR3 reads CASSSSGLQETQYF. DNA for the CDR3: TGTGCCAGCAGCTCCTCAGGGCTCCAAGAGACCCAGTACTTC.